The 25 T cell receptor beta chains below were found in one sample sequenced in a study of cytomegalovirus exposure and HLA in healthy donors. PCR employed 60 Vbeta and 13 Jbeta primers. Some clones are missing from TCRdb's copy, which holds only in-frame ones; the method was immunoSEQ multiplex PCR. The sample contains 200,000 to 250,000 clones, 75% to 90% of which appear only once. Sequencing input: PBMCs. The receptors here all came from a boy aged 2 to 9 in good health and CMV-seronegative.

The chain couples TRBV29-1 to TRBJ2-1; D uncertain. V was clipped by 4 bases and J by 0 bases, with 10 bases between them. The CDR3 contains 14 residues. Germline CDR1 SQVTM, CDR2 ANQGSEA. CDR3 nucleotides: TGCAGCGTTGTTTGGCGGAGCTCCTACAATGAGCAGTTCTTC. Its translation: CSVVWRSSYNEQFF.

This clone was seen just once. In nucleotides, the CDR3 is TGTGCCAGCAGCTTACGCCGGGGATTTACCTACGAGCAGTACTTC. Its protein is CASSLRRGFTYEQYF. The chain joins TRBV7-6 to TRBJ2-7; perhaps TRBD2 as D (5 bases). CDR3 size: 15 residues. Trimming took off 2 bases at V and 2 bases at J, with 13 bases between the two ends. CDR1 SGHVS and CDR2 FNYEAQ come from the germline V gene.

The V call is TRBV7-9, the J call TRBJ2-7, with 8 bases fitting TRBD2. The CDR3 sequence is 16 residues long. Germline V CDR1 and CDR2: SEHNR, FQNEAQ (reference sequence). V trimming: 0 bases; J trimming: 2 bases; junction bases outside the gene matches: 6. The CDR3 reads CASSLASGVGPYEQYF. CDR3 DNA: TGTGCCAGCAGCTTAGCTAGCGGGGTAGGTCCCTACGAGCAGTACTTC.

The V and J genes are TRBV25-1 and TRBJ2-7; TRBD1 matches 12 bases. This CDR3 comprises 15 residues. Germline V CDR1 and CDR2: MGHDK, SYGVNS. V lost 4 bases, J lost 10 bases, and 11 bases stayed unmatched. The CDR3 nucleotides are TGTGCCAGCAGTGTAACCGGGACAGGGGGCGCTGGTCAGTACTTC. Protein product: CASSVTGTGGAGQYF.

A single count supports this clone. The chain uses TRBV19 and TRBJ2-2; no clear D. Germline-derived CDR1 and CDR2 are LNHDA and SQIVND (reference sequence). The CDR3 length is 15 residues. The germline V and J ends were trimmed by 7 bases and 4 bases, with 16 bases remaining between them. The CDR3 spells CASIPFPLFTGELFF. CDR3 in DNA: TGTGCCAGTATTCCTTTCCCCCTCTTCACCGGGGAGCTGTTTTTT.

The chain employs TRBV9 and TRBJ1-2; possible D gene TRBD1, 5 bases. The CDR3 covers 14 residues. V dropped 0 bases and J dropped 3 bases, with 9 bases sitting between them. From germline, CDR1 is SGDLS and CDR2 YYNGEE. CDR3 sequence reads: CASSVGGRDYGYTF. Written as DNA, the CDR3 is TGTGCCAGCAGCGTAGGGGGGAGGGACTATGGCTACACCTTC.

This chain connects TRBV7-9 to TRBJ2-6; the D is unclear. Germline V gene lookup returns CDR1 SEHNR and CDR2 FQNEAQ (reference sequence). The germline V and J ends were trimmed by 6 bases and 2 bases, with 23 bases remaining between them. The CDR3 has 19 residues. The CDR3 sequence: CASSHPEPTAGTGANVLTF. DNA for the CDR3: TGTGCCAGCAGTCACCCAGAGCCGACGGCAGGAACTGGGGCCAACGTCCTGACTTTC.

This clone was observed once. J is TRBJ2-7 and V is TRBV13, with D possibly being TRBD1 (5 bases). Trimming shortened V by 8 bases and J by 5 bases, and 10 bases separated the two germline ends. The CDR3 is 11 amino acids. Germline V lookup: CDR1 PRHDT, CDR2 FYEKMQ (reference sequence). As DNA, the CDR3 is TGTGCCAGCGGACACTCGAACGAGCAGTACTTC. Protein product: CASGHSNEQYF.

This clone is a singleton in its sample. This sequence joins TRBV9 and TRBJ1-2; possibly TRBD1 for D (5 bases). Germline V gene lookup returns CDR1 SGDLS and CDR2 YYNGEE. The V gene lost 4 bases and the J gene lost 0 bases, with 13 bases spanning the gap. The CDR3 has 15 residues. CDR3 in DNA: TGTGCCAGCAGCTTCTCACCAGGGTCTAACTATGGCTACACCTTC. Protein: CASSFSPGSNYGYTF.

This sequence joins TRBV10-1 and TRBJ1-5; perhaps TRBD1 as D (6 bases). This CDR3 has 15 amino acids. CDR1 WNHNN and CDR2 SYGVQD come from the germline V gene (reference sequence). V lost 7 bases and J lost 2, with 15 bases in between. In nucleotides, the CDR3 is TGCGCCAGCACCGACTGGGGGCACGGCAATCAGCCCCAGCATTTT. This codes for CASTDWGHGNQPQHF.

This chain uses TRBV9 with TRBJ2-3; TRBD2 matches 10 bases. The germline CDR1 and CDR2 sequences are SGDLS and YYNGEE. V lost 2 bases to trimming and J lost 2 bases; unmatched junction nucleotides: 2. The CDR3 has 15 residues. The CDR3 DNA is TGTGCCAGCAGCGTGAGCGGGGGGGCCACAGATACGCAGTATTTT. Its protein is CASSVSGGATDTQYF.

The chain combines TRBV30 with TRBJ1-4, with 7 bases aligning to TRBD1. The V gene end was trimmed by 2 bases and the J gene end by 6 bases; junction bases not matched to a gene: 6. Germline CDR1 and CDR2: GTSNPN and SVGIG (reference sequence). This CDR3 region has 14 residues. Here the CDR3 reads CAWSPDRVDEKLFF. CDR3 nucleotide sequence: TGTGCCTGGAGTCCAGACAGGGTGGATGAAAAACTGTTTTTT.

The CDR3 DNA reads TGTGCCAGCAGCTTCCACAGGGACTCCTACGAGCAGTACTTC. Translation: CASSFHRDSYEQYF. The chain couples TRBV7-9 to TRBJ2-7, with D possibly being TRBD1 (6 bases). Per the germline V gene, CDR1 is SEHNR and CDR2 is FQNEAQ (reference sequence). Deletions cut 3 bases from V and 0 bases from J, with 9 bases between. CDR3 length: 14 residues.

This chain uses TRBV7-2 with TRBJ2-3; the D gene is possibly TRBD1 (6 bases). This CDR3 has 15 residues. The germline V and J ends were trimmed by 6 bases and 2 bases, with 15 bases remaining between them. Per the germline V gene, CDR1 is SGHTA and CDR2 is FQGNSA. CDR3 DNA: TGTGCCAGCAGACCCTCGGGACACCACACAGATACGCAGTATTTT. Protein sequence: CASRPSGHHTDTQYF.

This clone was observed a few times. The rearrangement joins TRBV10-2 to TRBJ2-1, with D perhaps TRBD2 (6 bases). Germline V gene data show CDR1 as WSHSY and CDR2 as SAAADI. Trimming took 7 bases from V and 4 from J, leaving 8 bases between them. The CDR3 sequence is 12 residues long. CDR3 sequence (DNA): TGCGCCAGCACTGCGGGGTACAATGAGCAGTTCTTC. Protein: CASTAGYNEQFF.

This clone showed up just once. V usage is TRBV5-4 and J usage is TRBJ2-5, with D hard to call. V was pared by 3 bases and J by 6 bases, with 12 bases between. This CDR3 contains 13 residues. Germline V gene lookup returns CDR1 SGHNT and CDR2 YYREEE (reference sequence). CDR3 nucleotides: TGTGCCAGCAGCTCCCCGAATGAGAAGACCCAGTACTTC. This encodes CASSSPNEKTQYF.

This chain joins TRBV2 and TRBJ2-7; 7 bases agree with TRBD1. The CDR3 is made up of 16 amino acids. Germline CDR1 reads SNHLY; CDR2 reads FYNNEI. V lost 1 base, J lost 4 bases, and 10 bases stayed unmatched. The CDR3 spells CASSEGGRGYRYEQYF. The CDR3 DNA reads TGTGCCAGCAGTGAAGGCGGCAGGGGGTATAGGTACGAGCAGTACTTC.

This chain joins TRBV7-9 and TRBJ1-5; D call uncertain. The ends were cut back, 1 base at V and 1 base at J, with 20 bases in the middle. CDR3 length: 19 amino acids. Germline CDR1 reads SEHNR; CDR2 reads FQNEAQ (reference sequence). The CDR3 loop reads CASSLGVYTSGSSNQPQHF. CDR3 nucleotides: TGTGCCAGCAGCTTAGGGGTTTACACTTCGGGGAGCAGCAATCAGCCCCAGCATTTT.

This sequence joins TRBV30 and TRBJ1-6; possible D gene TRBD1, 5 bases. Germline V gene data show CDR1 as GTSNPN and CDR2 as SVGIG (reference sequence). V was trimmed by 1 base and J by 11 bases, leaving 15 bases between them. This CDR3 contains 14 residues. The CDR3 here is CAWSAWAGSAPLHF. CDR3 nucleotides: TGTGCCTGGAGTGCGTGGGCAGGGTCGGCACCCCTCCACTTT.

The chain carries TRBV29-1 and TRBJ1-5; 7 bases agree with TRBD1. In germline, CDR1 is SQVTM, CDR2 ANQGSEA. After removal of 7 bases from V and 2 bases from J, the junction contained 5 bases not matched to a gene. This CDR3 has 13 residues. The CDR3 region has the DNA TGCAGCGCCCTGACAGGGCGCAATCAGCCCCAGCATTTT. Its translation: CSALTGRNQPQHF.

The V call is TRBV19, the J call TRBJ1-5, with TRBD1 matching 9 bases. Per the germline V gene, CDR1 is LNHDA and CDR2 is SQIVND (reference sequence). The CDR3 extends over 14 amino acids. Germline trimming cut 5 bases from V and 3 bases from J; bases unmatched to any gene: 2. CDR3 nucleotides: TGTGCCAGTAGTGGACAGGGGATCAATCAGCCCCAGCATTTT. The encoded protein is CASSGQGINQPQHF.

The gene calls are TRBV30 and TRBJ1-3; possible D gene TRBD1, 6 bases. The CDR3 covers 13 residues. Germline CDR1 reads GTSNPN; CDR2 reads SVGIG (reference sequence). Trimming stripped 4 bases from V and 6 bases from J, with 13 bases between. This CDR3 reads CAWNSGVENTIYF. In DNA form, the CDR3 reads TGTGCCTGGAATTCAGGGGTTGAAAACACCATATATTTT.

Only a few counts were recorded for this clone. This sequence joins TRBV4-1 and TRBJ1-1; 9 bases line up with TRBD1. Germline V gene sequence: CDR1 MGHRA, CDR2 YSYEKL. With 6 bases clipped from V and 7 bases from J, the junction kept 12 bases outside the gene matches. This CDR3 is 15 amino acids long. This CDR3 reads CASRENPGTGYEAFF. Here the CDR3 DNA reads TGCGCCAGCAGGGAAAACCCCGGGACAGGGTATGAAGCTTTCTTT.

J is TRBJ1-4 and V is TRBV6-5, with 9 bases fitting TRBD1. This CDR3 comprises 15 residues. The V gene end was trimmed by 2 bases and the J gene end by 6 bases; junction bases not matched to a gene: 4. CDR1 and CDR2 (germline): MNHEY, SVGAGI. The CDR3 protein is CASSYGDRDDEKLFF. The CDR3 coding sequence is TGTGCCAGCAGTTACGGGGACAGGGACGATGAAAAACTGTTTTTT.

Only a few counts were recorded for this clone. The CDR3 is CASSQVASVTYYEQYF. The CDR3 region has the DNA TGTGCCAGCAGCCAAGTTGCGTCAGTGACTTACTACGAGCAGTACTTC. The rearrangement uses TRBV4-2 and TRBJ2-7; D uncertain. The CDR3 is made up of 16 amino acids. Trimming left V 1 base short and J 3 bases short, with 16 bases between. The germline V gene has CDR1 LGHNA and CDR2 YNFKEQ.